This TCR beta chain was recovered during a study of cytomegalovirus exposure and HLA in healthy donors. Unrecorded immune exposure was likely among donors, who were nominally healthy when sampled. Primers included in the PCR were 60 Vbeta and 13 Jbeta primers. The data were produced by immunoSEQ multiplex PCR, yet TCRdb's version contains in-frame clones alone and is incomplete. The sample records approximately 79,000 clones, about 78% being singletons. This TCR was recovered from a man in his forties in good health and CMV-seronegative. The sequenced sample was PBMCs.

Here the CDR3 DNA reads TGTGCCAGCACGGACTCCTATGGCTACACCTTC. Residues: CASTDSYGYTF. This chain links TRBV6-5 with TRBJ1-2; the D is unclear. Trimming stripped 7 bases from V and 4 bases from J, with 7 bases between. This CDR3 has 11 residues. Germline loops: CDR1 MNHEY, CDR2 SVGAGI.